This T cell receptor (beta chain) was identified during a study of blood T cell repertoires in COVID-19. Participants had their cohort set by participant-reported clinical history. This clone appeared many times. The protocol was immunoSEQ multiplex PCR, while the TCRdb copy is restricted to in-frame clones and leaves out a portion. The table has 250,000 to 300,000 clones, 84% seen once. This CDR3 region has 15 residues. The V end lost 5 bases, the J end lost 7 bases, and 17 bases lay between the germline ends. Germline assignment: CDR1 LNHNV and CDR2 YYDKDF (reference sequence). The TCR comes from a man aged 25-45 years with acute COVID-19. J is TRBJ1-4 and V is TRBV15; perhaps TRBD1 as D (6 bases). The source material was PBMCs or T cells enriched from blood (not recorded which). The CDR3 nucleotides are TGTGCCACCAGCCCACAAAGCGGGGGCGCTGAAAAACTGTTTTTT. Translated, it gives CATSPQSGGAEKLFF.